These 10 T cell receptor beta chains were sequenced from one sample in a study of T cells in Graves' hyperthyroidism and ophthalmopathy. The CDR3 regions of TCR beta were amplified from RNA transcripts. HTBI primers were employed in a first-round RT-PCR of the TCR CDR3. TCRdb itself ran the multiplex PCR reads through MiXCR, one entry per CDR3 protein. The data contain approximately 530,000 distinct CDR3 sequences, roughly a sixth of them seen just once; the ten biggest clones take up about 20%. Sequenced sample: blood. The receptors derive from a woman younger than 35 with Graves' hyperthyroidism.

The chain recombines TRBV5-1 with TRBJ2-3; TRBD2 matches 7 bases. With V trimmed by 7 bases and J by 0 bases, 8 bases remained unmatched. This CDR3 has 15 residues. The germline CDR1 and CDR2 sequences are SGHRS and YFSETQ. The CDR3 DNA follows: TGCGCCAGCGGACCGACGGGAGGTAGCACAGATACGCAGTATTTT. Residues: CASGPTGGSTDTQYF.

This clonotype was picked up a small number of times. This sequence joins TRBV2 and TRBJ1-5, with a tentative D call TRBD1 (6 bases). The CDR3 loop spans 14 amino acids. The V end was cut by 8 bases, the J end by 2 bases, with 13 bases between. Germline V gene sequence: CDR1 SNHLY, CDR2 FYNNEI. CDR3 in amino acids: CASRRGSGNQPQHF. In DNA form, the CDR3 reads TGTGCCAGCCGGAGGGGGTCTGGCAATCAGCCCCAGCATTTT.

V is TRBV12-3 or TRBV12-4 and J is TRBJ1-2; D is unclear. Trimming pared 4 bases from V and 3 bases from J, leaving 15 bases between. This CDR3 region has 15 residues. CDR3 sequence: CASSSGPAEDYGYTF. In nucleotides, the CDR3 is TGTGCCAGCAGTTCAGGTCCAGCCGAGGACTATGGCTACACCTTC.

This clonotype was recorded at least ten times. This chain joins TRBV29-1 and TRBJ2-7; 9 nucleotides agree with TRBD2. CDR3 length: 12 residues. V lost 2 bases and J lost 4; bases outside the gene matches: 0. The germline V gene has CDR1 SQVTM and CDR2 ANQGSEA. The CDR3 DNA follows: TGCAGCGTTGAAAGCGGGAGGTACGAGCAGTACTTC. Residues: CSVESGRYEQYF.

The chain joins TRBV28 to TRBJ1-3, with TRBD1 matching over 7 bases. Germline CDR1 reads MDHEN; CDR2 reads SYDVKM. V dropped 5 bases and J dropped 1; count of bases not matched to a gene: 8. The CDR3 spans 16 residues. The CDR3 spells CASSETTGVSGNTIYF. The CDR3 DNA reads as TGTGCCAGCAGTGAGACAACAGGGGTATCTGGAAACACCATATATTTT.

The chain recombines TRBV18 with TRBJ1-2; D might be TRBD1 (5 bases). V lost 3 bases and J lost 2, with 13 bases in between. This CDR3 spans 15 amino acids. CDR1 and CDR2 from the germline V gene are KGHSH and LQKENI. In DNA form, the CDR3 reads TGTGCCAGCTCACCTGCGGTCAGGGCGAACTATGGCTACACCTTC. Protein: CASSPAVRANYGYTF. Filled out from reference TRBV18 and TRBJ1-2, the complete variable domain reads NAGVMQNPRHLVRRRGQEARLRCSPMKGHSHVYWYRQLPEEGLKFMVYLQKENIIDESGMPKERFSAEFPKEGPSILRIQQVVRGDSAAYFCASSPAVRANYGYTFGSGTRLTVV.

This chain links TRBV12-3 or TRBV12-4 with TRBJ2-2; TRBD2 might be the D (5 bases). V lost 7 bases to trimming and J lost 3 bases, with 21 bases between them. The CDR3 sequence is 17 residues long. The CDR3 coding sequence is TGTGCCAGCACCATAAGCGGCGGTAAGGGTGACACCGGGGAGCTGTTTTTT. Its protein is CASTISGGKGDTGELFF.

This clonotype was seen only a few times. The chain joins TRBV28 to TRBJ2-4; 10 nucleotides agree with TRBD2. The CDR3 runs to 16 residues. The trim removed 6 bases at V and 0 bases at J, leaving 5 bases unmatched. CDR1 MDHEN and CDR2 SYDVKM come from the germline V gene. The CDR3 DNA reads as TGTGCCAGCAGCTTTAGCGGGAGGCGAGCCAAAAACATTCAGTACTTC. It codes for CASSFSGRRAKNIQYF.

With regard to this clonotype: Possible read error: a much larger clone is one base away. No conserved phenylalanine or tryptophan ends this CDR3, so it is likely a read error. The chain carries TRBV28 and TRBJ1-2; unclear D gene. The ends were cut back, 9 bases at V and 3 bases at J, with 5 bases in the middle. CDR1 and CDR2 from the germline V gene are MDHEN and SYDVKM. This CDR3 is built from 10 residues. This CDR3 is CASCDYGYTL. CDR3 DNA sequence: TGTGCCAGTTGTGACTATGGCTACACCCTC.

The gene calls are TRBV25-1 and TRBJ2-1, with D tentatively TRBD2 (6 bases). CDR3 length: 13 amino acids. Looked up from germline, CDR1 is MGHDK and CDR2 is SYGVNS. The ends were cut back, 7 bases at V and 9 bases at J, with 16 bases in the middle. The CDR3 loop reads CASTQGWRGEQFF. The CDR3 DNA sequence: TGTGCCAGCACGCAAGGGTGGAGGGGTGAGCAGTTCTTC.